One and the same sample provided the 5 T cell receptor beta chains below, sequenced in a study of blood T cell repertoires in COVID-19. Sequencing was performed with immunoSEQ multiplex PCR; in TCRdb, only in-frame clones are kept and a portion is missing. The sample includes 100,000 to 150,000 clones, approximately 81% of them seen just once. Sequencing was performed on peripheral blood. The receptor source for this set is a man between 60 and 75 years old with acute or convalescent COVID-19.

The V and J genes are TRBV6-5 and TRBJ2-4, with D perhaps matching TRBD1 (7 bases). Germline V gives CDR1 MNHEY, CDR2 SVGAGI. The CDR3 is 11 amino acids. The V end lost 7 bases, the J end lost 8 bases, and 9 bases lay between the germline ends. The chain's CDR3 is CASTGGYIQYF. The CDR3 DNA sequence: TGTGCCAGCACAGGGGGGTACATTCAGTACTTC.

This clone was counted only a few times. The chain links TRBV6-5 to TRBJ2-7; D is perhaps TRBD2 (5 bases). V was pared by 7 bases and J by 2 bases, with 18 bases between. Germline V CDR1 and CDR2: MNHEY, SVGAGI. The CDR3 is made up of 15 amino acids. CDR3 bases: TGTGCCAGCACCCAAAGTCGGGCGGGCGCCTACGAGCAGTACTTC. It codes for CASTQSRAGAYEQYF.

This chain uses TRBV27 with TRBJ2-1, with D hard to call. CDR1 and CDR2 (germline): MNHEY, SMNVEV (reference sequence). This CDR3 spans 14 amino acids. Trimming shortened V by 2 bases and J by 4 bases, and 9 bases separated the two germline ends. Here the CDR3 DNA reads TGTGCCAGCAGTTTACGCGGAGAATACAATGAGCAGTTCTTC. This codes for CASSLRGEYNEQFF.

The chain links TRBV7-8 to TRBJ1-1; TRBD1 might be the D (5 bases). Per the germline V gene, CDR1 is SGHVS and CDR2 is FQNEAQ. This CDR3 is 16 amino acids long. The V end lost 0 bases, the J end lost 1 base, and 12 bases lay between the germline ends. Here the CDR3 reads CASSLAQAGRNTEAFF. The CDR3 coding sequence is TGTGCCAGCAGCTTAGCGCAAGCAGGGCGGAACACTGAAGCTTTCTTT.

The rearrangement uses TRBV7-6 and TRBJ2-2; 9 bases line up with TRBD2. The germline V gene encodes CDR1 SGHVS and CDR2 FNYEAQ. This CDR3 is 15 amino acids long. With 3 bases clipped from V and 3 bases from J, the junction kept 2 bases outside the gene matches. The CDR3 sequence: CASSLTSGHTGELFF. The CDR3 DNA follows: TGTGCCAGCAGCTTGACTAGCGGACACACCGGGGAGCTGTTTTTT. Complete variable domain (other parts from reference TRBV7-6 and TRBJ2-2): GAGVSQSPRYKVTKRGQDVALRCDPISGHVSLYWYRQALGQGPEFLTYFNYEAQQDKSGLPNDRFSAERPEGSISTLTIQRTEQRDSAMYRCASSLTSGHTGELFFGEGSRLTVL.